These 10 T cell receptor beta chains were sequenced from one sample in a study of CD8 T cells in ankylosing spondylitis. TCRdb re-analysed the 5' RACE reads in MiXCR, keeping a single row per CDR3 protein. Among approximately 190,000 distinct CDR3 sequences listed, 10% to 15% were seen once. The sequenced sample was blood, either unsorted or a sorted T cell fraction (not recorded which). These receptors were collected from a female donor with ankylosing spondylitis or in good health (not recorded which).

The chain employs TRBV20-1 and TRBJ2-1; D not certain. There are 14 residues in the CDR3. V was clipped by 6 bases and J by 4 bases, with 16 bases between them. Germline CDR1 reads DFQATT; CDR2 reads SNEGSKA (reference sequence). The CDR3 loop reads CSAPGPADYNEQFF. The DNA for the CDR3 is TGCAGTGCCCCGGGCCCGGCGGATTACAATGAGCAGTTCTTC.

The chain recombines TRBV5-7 with TRBJ2-6; D call uncertain. TRBV5-7 is given ORF status, its function remaining uncertain. Trimming took 8 bases from V and 3 from J, leaving 9 bases between them. This CDR3 has 13 amino acids. The CDR3 region has the DNA TGTGCCAGGGGCCCCGGTGGGGCCAACGTCCTGACTTTC. Amino acids: CARGPGGANVLTF.

This clonotype showed up many times. The V call is TRBV9, the J call TRBJ1-4; D call uncertain. The length of the CDR3 is 14 residues. Germline loops: CDR1 SGDLS, CDR2 YYNGEE. Trimming took 0 bases from V and 3 from J, leaving 6 bases between them. CDR3 protein: CASSVGRSNEKLFF. Here the CDR3 DNA reads TGTGCCAGCAGCGTAGGGCGTTCTAATGAAAAACTGTTTTTT. The full variable domain, its missing parts supplied by reference TRBV9 and TRBJ1-4, is DSGVTQTPKHLITATGQRVTLRCSPRSGDLSVYWYQQSLDQGLQFLIQYYNGEERAKGNILERFSAQQFPDLHSELNLSSLELGDSALYFCASSVGRSNEKLFFGSGTQLSVL.

There are many counts of this clonotype. The gene calls are TRBV9 and TRBJ2-5; D call uncertain. The CDR3 sequence is 14 residues long. Trimming left V 0 bases short and J 4 bases short, with 10 bases between. From germline, CDR1 is SGDLS and CDR2 YYNGEE. The DNA of the CDR3 is TGTGCCAGCAGCGTAGACGTTCGCGGAGAGACCCAGTACTTC. It specifies CASSVDVRGETQYF.

This clonotype appeared many times. The chain recombines TRBV5-1 with TRBJ2-2; TRBD1 matches 7 bases. J gave up 3 bases and V 0 bases, and 2 bases lay outside the gene matches. CDR1 is SGHRS and CDR2 is YFSETQ in the germline V gene. This CDR3 has 15 residues. CDR3 DNA sequence: TGCGCCAGCAGCTTGGTAGGGGGCGACACCGGGGAGCTGTTTTTT. It encodes CASSLVGGDTGELFF.

This clonotype occurred a few times. This chain uses TRBV15 with TRBJ2-1; 11 bases align to TRBD2. This CDR3 comprises 16 residues. The ends lost 8 bases at V and 4 bases at J; junction bases unmatched: 10. Germline V gene lookup returns CDR1 LNHNV and CDR2 YYDKDF (reference sequence). CDR3 amino acids: CATQTSGMVVYNEQFF. The DNA of the CDR3 is TGTGCCACCCAGACTAGCGGGATGGTAGTATACAATGAGCAGTTCTTC.

A few counts support this clonotype. This CDR3 is CASRKEDDRVNGYTF. The CDR3 coding sequence is TGTGCCAGCCGGAAAGAGGATGACAGGGTCAATGGCTACACCTTC. This sequence joins TRBV6-1 and TRBJ1-2; 7 bases fit TRBD1. The CDR3 loop spans 15 amino acids. Germline-derived CDR1 and CDR2 are MNHNS and SASEGT. J lost 6 bases, V lost 8 bases, and 15 bases had no gene match.

By sample share, this clonotype is medium-sized. For the CDR3, the DNA is TGTGCCAGCAGCTCCGACACCTACAATGAGCAGTTCTTC. Amino acids: CASSSDTYNEQFF. This rearrangement joins TRBV2 to TRBJ2-1; D ambiguous. V lost 6 bases, J lost 2 bases, and 8 bases lay in between. Germline CDR1 is SNHLY and CDR2 is FYNNEI. The CDR3 sequence is 13 residues long.

As to this clonotype: A read error may be the cause here, since a much bigger clone is one base away. The rearrangement uses TRBV12-3 or TRBV12-4 and TRBJ1-5; possible D gene TRBD1, 5 bases. Trimming left V 5 bases short and J 4 bases short, with 12 bases between. There are 14 residues in the CDR3. CDR3 region: CASSMRQTNQPQHF. CDR3 nucleotides: TGTGCCAGCAGTATGCGACAGACTAATCAGCCCCAGCATTTT.

This clonotype has just a few counts. V and J are TRBV4-3 and TRBJ2-7; TRBD1 is a possible D gene (5 bases). CDR3 length: 12 residues. The germline gives CDR1 LGHNA, CDR2 YSLEER. Between the trimmed V and J ends, which lost 1 base and 6 bases, there was a span of 7 bases. Written as DNA, the CDR3 is TGCGCCAGCAGCCAAGGTCAGGGCGAGCAGTACTTC. Translation gives CASSQGQGEQYF.